This entry is about one T cell receptor (beta chain). The table came from immunoSEQ multiplex PCR; TCRdb's copy has only in-frame clones and leaves some out. The sample lists about 550,000 clones, nearly 97% seen once, with about 0.11% in the top ten. CD45RO negativity and positive selection for CCR7 defined naive CD8 cells, a population that excluded terminally differentiated effector memory CD45RA+ cells. These data originate in a study of shared clonotypes between healthy human individuals. Sequenced: naive CD8+ T cells sorted from blood. The sequence derives from a woman aged 25 to 39 in good health.

The CDR3 region has the DNA TGTGCCAGCAGTTACGTAGGCTCCTACAATGAGCAGTTCTTC. As protein: CASSYVGSYNEQFF. This rearrangement joins TRBV28 to TRBJ2-1; D gene uncertain. Germline V gene sequence: CDR1 MDHEN, CDR2 SYDVKM. There are 14 residues in the CDR3. V was cut by 4 bases and J by 0 bases, with 7 bases left in between.